These T cell receptor beta chains were read from a single sample in a study of response to subunit inactivated influenza vaccine. Each CDR3 protein gets one entry after TCRdb re-called the RT-PCR reads with MiXCR. The top ten hold 9.5% to 13% of the sample, which has 650,000 to 700,000 distinct CDR3 sequences, around 16% seen once. Sequencing was performed on PBMCs from blood, taken roughly 12 days after vaccination. These receptors were obtained from a man aged 50-60 years who received an inactivated influenza vaccine. The CDR3 runs from the conserved cysteine through the conserved F or W. The order of the fields is J gene, V gene, D gene, clone size, CDR3 DNA, CDR3 protein. A D gene is named only where the DNA matches it firmly. Part of the rows lack a size; the others show once, few, many or a class for expanded clones.

TRBJ2-7,TRBV28,.,few,TGTGCCAGCCTTAGGGGAACTGGGGAGCAGTACTTC,CASLRGTGEQYF
TRBJ1-4,TRBV6-5,.,few,TGTGCCAGCAGTTACTCGAAGGACAGCGGGGAACTGTTTTTT,CASSYSKDSGELFF
TRBJ1-2,TRBV7-2,.,few,TGTGCCAGCAGCTTAGCGCAGGGGTTAGCTAACTATGGCTACACCTTC,CASSLAQGLANYGYTF
TRBJ2-1,TRBV20-1,TRBD2,few,TGCAGTGCTAGAGGACTAGCGGGGGCCCTACGTGGGGAGCAGTTCTTC,CSARGLAGALRGEQFF
TRBJ1-5,TRBV6-2/TRBV6-3,.,.,TGTGCCAGCAGGGAGGGGAGTCAGCCCCAGCATTTT,CASREGSQPQHF
TRBJ2-3,TRBV3-1,.,.,TGTGCCAGCAGCCACCAGGGCCGTACCGCAGCGCAGTATTTT,CASSHQGRTAAQYF
TRBJ2-7,TRBV5-1,TRBD2,.,TGCGCCAGCAGCGAATTCGGACTAGCGGGGAACTACGAGCAGTACTTC,CASSEFGLAGNYEQYF
TRBJ2-1,TRBV27,TRBD1,.,TGTGCCAGCAGTTTCGGGACAGGGGTCAATGAGCAGTTCTTC,CASSFGTGVNEQFF
TRBJ2-2,TRBV5-1,TRBD1,.,TGCGCCAGCAGCCGGCGGACAGGGGGATACACCGGGGAGCTGTTTTTT,CASSRRTGGYTGELFF
TRBJ1-1,TRBV12-3/TRBV12-4,TRBD1,.,TGTGCCAGCAGGCAGACAGGGTTGAACACTGAAGCTTTCTTT,CASRQTGLNTEAFF
TRBJ2-7,TRBV5-6,.,.,TGTGCCAGCAGCGGTACAGGGGCGGGGGAGCAGTACTTC,CASSGTGAGEQYF
TRBJ2-1,TRBV30,TRBD2,.,TGTGCCTGGAGTTCTCGGACTAGAATCCCCTACAATGAGCAGTTCTTC,CAWSSRTRIPYNEQFF
TRBJ2-1,TRBV6-1,.,.,TGTGCCAGCAGTGAATACTCCAATGAGCAGTTCTTC,CASSEYSNEQFF
TRBJ2-3,TRBV5-1,TRBD1,many,TGCGCCAGCAGCAAGGGACAGGGAAGAGATACGCAGTATTTT,CASSKGQGRDTQYF
TRBJ2-5,TRBV6-5,.,few,TGTGCCAGCAGTTATTCCGGTTGGGAGGAGACCCAGTACTTC,CASSYSGWEETQYF
TRBJ1-2,TRBV29-1,TRBD1,.,TGCAGCGTCCGGGACAGGGATGGCTACACCTTC,CSVRDRDGYTF
TRBJ2-3,TRBV12-3/TRBV12-4,.,.,TGTGCCAGCAGTCGGACCAGTCCGCAGTATTTT,CASSRTSPQYF
TRBJ2-3,TRBV7-8,TRBD2,.,TGTGCCAGCAGCTTAGAGGGGACTAGCGGGGGAAAGCAGTATTTT,CASSLEGTSGGKQYF
TRBJ2-1,TRBV20-1,.,few,TGCAGTGCTAGAGATGACCGGCCCCTTAGGCGGCAGTTCTTC,CSARDDRPLRRQFF
TRBJ2-1,TRBV6-2/TRBV6-3,.,few,TGTGCCAGCAGCCAGACAGGCAATGAGCAGTTCTTC,CASSQTGNEQFF
TRBJ2-3,TRBV4-1,.,.,TGCGCCAGCAGCCAAGAAAGGAGAGATACGCAGTATTTT,CASSQERRDTQYF
TRBJ2-7,TRBV5-1,.,many,TGCGCCAGCAGCTTGGCCCCCGGGGCGGCGGACCTTTCCTACGAGCAGTACTTC,CASSLAPGAADLSYEQYF
TRBJ2-1,TRBV20-1,.,.,TGCAGTGCCGAAAATCCGACAGCCAGCTCCTACAATGAGCAGTTCTTC,CSAENPTASSYNEQFF
TRBJ2-7,TRBV29-1,.,many,TGCAGCGTTGAAGATCGCGGGACAGACTACGAGCAGTACTTC,CSVEDRGTDYEQYF
TRBJ2-5,TRBV30,.,.,TGTGCCTGGAGTGCACAGGGTTGGGAGACCCAGTACTTC,CAWSAQGWETQYF
TRBJ2-2,TRBV28,TRBD2,many,TGTGCCAGCAGCATAGCGGGGCGAACAACCGGGGAGCTGTTTTTT,CASSIAGRTTGELFF
TRBJ2-3,TRBV27,.,few,TGTGCCAGCAGTTTAGGAGGGGCCGTCACAGATACGCAGTATTTT,CASSLGGAVTDTQYF
TRBJ2-7,TRBV5-1,.,many,TGCGCCAGCAGCTTTAACAGAGGCTACGAGCAGTACTTC,CASSFNRGYEQYF
TRBJ2-2,TRBV5-1,.,many,TGCGCCAGCAGCTTGGGGGGACAAAACACCGGGGAGCTGTTTTTT,CASSLGGQNTGELFF
TRBJ2-1,TRBV12-3/TRBV12-4,TRBD2,few,TGTGCCAGCAGTCAAACACCGGGACTAGTGGTTGAGCAGTTCTTC,CASSQTPGLVVEQFF
TRBJ2-7,TRBV4-2,.,.,TGTGCCAGCAGCCTAACGCCGGGAGAACCCGAGCAGTACTTC,CASSLTPGEPEQYF
TRBJ2-3,TRBV5-4,TRBD1,once,TGTGCCAGCAGCCCCGGGGACAGGGGTACAGATACGCAGTATTTT,CASSPGDRGTDTQYF
TRBJ2-2,TRBV7-2,.,.,TGTGCCAGCAGCTTTGGATGGAAGTTCACCGGGGAGCTGTTTTTT,CASSFGWKFTGELFF
TRBJ2-3,TRBV5-5,TRBD2,few,TGTGCCAGCAGCTGGGATAGCGGGACAACAGATACGCAGTATTTT,CASSWDSGTTDTQYF
TRBJ2-7,TRBV4-3,.,many,TGCGCCAGCAGCCAAGATGTCGGATACGAGCAGTACTTC,CASSQDVGYEQYF
TRBJ1-4,TRBV6-2/TRBV6-3,TRBD1,.,TGTGCCAGCAGTTACGAGGACAGGTGGCTTGAAAAACTGTTTTTT,CASSYEDRWLEKLFF
TRBJ1-5,TRBV3-1,.,.,TGTGCCAGCAGCGACCGAGGACAGCCCCAGCATTTT,CASSDRGQPQHF
TRBJ2-7,TRBV15,TRBD2,few,TGTGCCACCAGCAAAGCGGGACCCCTCTCCTACGAGCAGTACTTC,CATSKAGPLSYEQYF
TRBJ1-1,TRBV7-9,TRBD1,.,TGTGCCAGCAGCCACCCCCCGACAGGGGTGAACACTGAAGCTTTCTTT,CASSHPPTGVNTEAFF
TRBJ2-1,TRBV29-1,.,.,TGCAGCGTTGATAGGGACCGGGCGGGTGAGCAGTTCTTC,CSVDRDRAGEQFF
TRBJ2-3,TRBV3-1,.,few,TGTGCCAGCAGCCAAGGCTTTGGCGGAGGAGGTACGGATACGCAGTATTTT,CASSQGFGGGGTDTQYF